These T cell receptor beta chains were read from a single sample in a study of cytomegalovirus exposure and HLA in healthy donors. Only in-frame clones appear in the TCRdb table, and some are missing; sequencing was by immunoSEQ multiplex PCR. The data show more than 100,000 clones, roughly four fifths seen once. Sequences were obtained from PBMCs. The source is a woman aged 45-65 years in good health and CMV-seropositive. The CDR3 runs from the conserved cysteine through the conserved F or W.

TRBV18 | CASSREQNTEAFF
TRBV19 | CASSIDALAGVSGELFF
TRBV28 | CASSLSREGVPEAFF
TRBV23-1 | CASSQSTSGTGTDTQYF
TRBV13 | CASSSRDRGLEKLFF
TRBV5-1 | CASGGVGQETQYF
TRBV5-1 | CASSLSGLAGVTDTQYF
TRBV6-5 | CASSPGQGAHSF
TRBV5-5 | CASSLDIVKWQYF
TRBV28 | CASTDFGGKAFF
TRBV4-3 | CASSQVGANTEAFF
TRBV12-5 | CASGHRAGTEAFF
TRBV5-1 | CASSFAPYDEQFF
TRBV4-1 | CASSQRTGDGNTIYF
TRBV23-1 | CASKHASCYEQYF
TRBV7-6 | CASSPTGVGTEAFF
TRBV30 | CAWSEIAGVWNEQYF
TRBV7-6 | CASSLVGPTGGLGLTEAFF
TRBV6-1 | CASSFRSNQPQHF
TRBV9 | CASSVAPGTEYEQYF
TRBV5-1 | CASSLDSSSYNEQFF
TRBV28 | CASSRTSGRAIAQETQYF
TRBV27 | CASSLSPGDYGYTF
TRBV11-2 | CASSLDGMGGRNIYEQYF
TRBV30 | CAWRGGRGNNSPLHF
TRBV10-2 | CASTAASGSGETQYF
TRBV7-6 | CASSALPGGATEAFF
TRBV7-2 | CASSFPLAVNEQFF
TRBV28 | CASNTLQDGYTF
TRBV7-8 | CASSIRINSPLHF
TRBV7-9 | CASSLTRLSANEQFF
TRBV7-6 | CASSLAGTGSYEQYF
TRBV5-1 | CASSLGREVAGYTF
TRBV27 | CASRLEPSYNEQFF
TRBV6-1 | CASSEASGMSPYF
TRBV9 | CASSGLSPAGHNEQFF
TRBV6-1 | CASNQGAHQPQHF
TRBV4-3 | CASSQDSISSPLHF
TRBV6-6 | CASSYQVRVADTQYF
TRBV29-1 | CSVNLRGGGEKLFF
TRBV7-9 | CASSLQENTEAFF
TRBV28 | CASSLRLGLAGSSTDTQYF
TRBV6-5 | CASSSRRQGHNSPLHF
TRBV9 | CASSVGGQGPNEKLFF
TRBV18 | CASSPNLGTGGSSGYTF
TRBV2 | CASSESRDTQYF
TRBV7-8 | CASSLTSGGTKNIQYF
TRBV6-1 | CASSVNPPGTGDYEQYF
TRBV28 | CASSLPTSTYEQYF
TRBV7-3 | CASSPPGGTHNEQFF
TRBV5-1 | CASSSTGQGHGYTF
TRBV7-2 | CASSLVLQQETQYF
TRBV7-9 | CASSLGRGKTYEQYF
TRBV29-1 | CSVEPSGVGETQYF
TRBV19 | CASSYSWGGTGELFF